A selection of T cell receptor beta chains follows, all from one sample in a study of cytomegalovirus exposure and HLA in healthy donors. Assay: immunoSEQ multiplex PCR; the TCRdb copy retains only in-frame clones and omits some. The table lists tens of thousands of clones, 85% to 95% of them singletons. Source material: PBMCs. The origin of the receptors is a woman aged 18-29 years in good health and CMV-seronegative. The conserved cysteine and the conserved F or W are not part of the CDR3 here.

CDR3 protein: ASSQGGTQY
J gene: TRBJ2-5
V gene: TRBV7-3

CDR3 protein: ASAAFNEKLF
J gene: TRBJ1-4
V gene: TRBV19

CDR3 protein: ASSFGGQGGNEKLF
J gene: TRBJ1-4
V gene: TRBV28

CDR3 protein: ASSLAGGTYEQY
J gene: TRBJ2-7
V gene: TRBV5-4

CDR3 protein: ASKIHGSYNEQF
J gene: TRBJ2-1
V gene: TRBV6-4

CDR3 protein: ASSLASGVRNEQF
J gene: TRBJ2-1
V gene: TRBV5-4

CDR3 protein: ASSSRVDSPLH
J gene: TRBJ1-6
V gene: TRBV7-9

CDR3 protein: ASSLVVGTGGETQY
J gene: TRBJ2-5
V gene: TRBV5-8

CDR3 protein: ASSFRQGADEQY
J gene: TRBJ2-7
V gene: TRBV19

CDR3 protein: ASCQLAGSYNEQF
J gene: TRBJ2-1
V gene: TRBV6-5

CDR3 protein: ASSLGYRTTYPYEQY
J gene: TRBJ2-7
V gene: TRBV27

CDR3 protein: ASSQGQGANSNQPQH
J gene: TRBJ1-5
V gene: TRBV7-9

CDR3 protein: ASQSGRASTDTQY
J gene: TRBJ2-3
V gene: TRBV6-6